This TCR beta chain is from a study of T cells in narcolepsy. Study details: Patients with NT1 or NT2 and healthy control donors were enrolled.

Sequenced by immunoSEQ multiplex PCR; TCRdb stores in-frame clones only, minus some. The sample has about 31,000 clones; 78% are singletons. The CDR3 spans 15 residues. The germline CDR1 and CDR2 sequences are LNHNV and YYDKDF (reference sequence). Deletions cut 5 bases from V and 2 bases from J, with 15 bases between. Sequencing input: CD45RA- memory CD4+ T cells from PBMCs. The TCR was taken from a human donor with narcolepsy. The rearrangement uses TRBV15 and TRBJ1-1; D gene ambiguous. The CDR3 here is CATSFNGSYNTEAFF. For the CDR3, the DNA is TGTGCCACCAGCTTTAATGGTAGCTACAACACTGAAGCTTTCTTT. The whole variable domain, remainder taken from reference TRBV15 and TRBJ1-1, is DAMVIQNPRYQVTQFGKPVTLSCSQTLNHNVMYWYQQKSSQAPKLLFHYYDKDFNNEADTPDNFQSRRPNTSFCFLDIRSPGLGDTAMYLCATSFNGSYNTEAFFGQGTRLTVV.